This TCR beta chain appears in the sequencing data of a study of CD8 T cells in Susac syndrome. Reverse transcription used about 0.45 to 1 ug RNA and random hexamers. An immunoSEQ multiplex PCR amplified TCR beta CDR3 over 54 Vbeta and 13 Jbeta. In TCRdb, the immunoSEQ multiplex PCR reads were re-called with MiXCR into one record per CDR3 protein. This table has around 200,000 distinct CDR3 sequences, 85% to 95% appearing once. Sequencing of TCR beta drew on CD8+ and CD4+ T cells from blood. FACS was used to enrich TEMRA cells, whereas the CD8+ and CD4+ T cells were obtained by negative isolation. This CDR3 is 13 amino acids long. V lost 4 bases to trimming and J lost 9 bases; unmatched junction nucleotides: 7. Germline V gene lookup returns CDR1 SGDLS and CDR2 YYNGEE.

The rearrangement joins TRBV9 to TRBJ2-1, with 7 bases aligning to TRBD2. The sequence came from a human donor in good health. Sequences were obtained from CD4+ T cells from PBMCs. For the CDR3, the DNA is TGTGCCAGCAGCCGGGACTACTCGGGTGAGCAGTTCTTC. This sequence encodes CASSRDYSGEQFF.